The clone carrying this T cell receptor (beta chain) was picked up a small number of times. The record originates from a study of blood T cell repertoires in COVID-19. As for the study in general: The origin of the acute and convalescent COVID-19 samples was the United States, Italy and Spain. The cDNA or gDNA used as material had been derived from T cells, B-cell-depleted T cells, or PBMCs.

Original methodology: The authors estimated nucleated cell counts from reference gene primer amplification. TCRdb's copy holds only in-frame clones and misses some; the assay was immunoSEQ multiplex PCR. V and J calls and clone size are those listed in that table; D and trimming were worked out from the DNA. The repertoire consists of around 280,000 clones, with roughly 86% occurring once and the leading ten covering about 1.2%. Germline V gene sequence: CDR1 GTSNPN, CDR2 SVGIG (reference sequence). CDR3 size: 14 residues. Trimming shortened V by 1 base and J by 4 bases, and 11 bases separated the two germline ends.

This TCR was sampled from a man aged 65 to 85 with acute or convalescent COVID-19. Source material: peripheral blood. The chain links TRBV30 to TRBJ1-5; D unresolved. CDR3 nucleotides: TGTGCCTGGAGTGGCGGGATTGGAAATCAGCCCCAGCATTTT. Amino acids: CAWSGGIGNQPQHF.